This T cell receptor (beta chain) was obtained from a study of T cells after yellow fever vaccination. Via MiXCR, TCRdb re-called the 5' RACE reads, giving one row per CDR3 protein. This table has some 600,000 distinct CDR3 sequences, around 17% appearing once. Germline assignment: CDR1 SGHTA and CDR2 FQGNSA. The CDR3 is 16 residues long. V lost 6 bases, J lost 7 bases, and 21 bases lay in between. The source of this sequence is a man aged 18 to 30 who received the YFV17D yellow fever vaccine. V gene TRBV7-2 combines with J gene TRBJ2-2; D not resolved. The sequencing here drew on PBMCs, taken roughly 5 days after the first yellow fever vaccination. The CDR3 here is CASRPPSSVGIGELFF. The CDR3 bases are TGTGCCAGCAGGCCCCCCTCCAGCGTCGGTATCGGGGAGCTGTTTTTT.